Sequencing of this TCR beta chain was carried out in a study of blood T cell repertoires in COVID-19. Germline lookup yields CDR1 MNHEY and CDR2 SVGEGT. V lost 2 bases and J 3 bases, leaving 11 bases between the germline ends. The CDR3 has 14 amino acids. Authors' analysis steps: Reference gene primer amplification gave estimated nucleated cell counts. Repertoires were generated with immunoSEQ multiplex PCR, while TCRdb's copy carries only in-frame clones and drops some. V and J calls plus clone size are reproduced from that table; the DNA served to infer D and trimming. The sample holds approximately 69,000 clones, approximately 80% seen once.

Sequenced sample: peripheral blood. The sequence was collected from a man over 45 with COVID-19, enrolled during active disease. This sequence joins TRBV6-2 or TRBV6-3 and TRBJ2-7; a possible D gene is TRBD1 (5 bases). The DNA of the CDR3 is TGTGCCAGCAGTTACGGCCTAGGGGACTACGAGCAGTACTTC. It specifies CASSYGLGDYEQYF.